The 11 T cell receptor beta chains below come from one sample, sequenced in a study of blood T cell repertoires in COVID-19. Here immunoSEQ multiplex PCR was the method, and the copy in TCRdb shows in-frame clones only, minus some. This repertoire shows over 350,000 clones, 86% found once; its top ten account for more than 1.4%. Sequencing was performed on peripheral blood. The receptor set was obtained from a woman aged 25 to 39 with active or convalescent COVID-19.

This clone was picked up one time. The V gene is TRBV4-2, the J gene TRBJ2-5; D ambiguous. The CDR3 is 12 amino acids. Trimming took 1 base from V and 5 from J, leaving 5 bases between them. The germline V gene encodes CDR1 LGHNA and CDR2 YNFKEQ. The CDR3 spells CASSQVRETQYF. The DNA for the CDR3 is TGTGCCAGCAGCCAAGTCAGGGAGACCCAGTACTTC.

The CDR3 DNA is TGTGCCAGCAGCGAAAGAGGGTCCGGTCTTGGCACAGATACGCAGTATTTT. Encoded protein: CASSERGSGLGTDTQYF. The chain employs TRBV11-3 and TRBJ2-3; D is perhaps TRBD2 (5 bases). Trimming took 5 bases from V and 1 from J, leaving 19 bases between them. The CDR3 extends over 17 amino acids. Looked up from germline, CDR1 is SGHNT and CDR2 is YENEEA.

This rearrangement joins TRBV10-2 to TRBJ2-2; TRBD1 is a possible D gene (6 bases). V shed 3 bases and J shed 7 bases, with 18 bases lying between them. The germline V gene encodes CDR1 WSHSY and CDR2 SAAADI. The length of the CDR3 is 16 residues. The CDR3 sequence is CASSEMGQGMIGELFF. As DNA, the CDR3 is TGCGCCAGCAGTGAAATGGGTCAGGGGATGATCGGGGAGCTGTTTTTT.

The rearrangement uses TRBV12-3 or TRBV12-4 and TRBJ1-6, with a possible D match to TRBD1 (6 bases). CDR3 size: 13 residues. Trimming removed 5 bases from V and 8 bases from J, with 10 bases in between. The CDR3 here is CASSPGVDSPLHF. Here the CDR3 DNA reads TGTGCCAGCAGTCCAGGGGTCGATTCACCCCTCCACTTT.

V usage is TRBV9 and J usage is TRBJ2-3; 7 bases match TRBD1. Unmatched junction bases numbered 24, after V lost 0 bases and J lost 8 bases. Germline CDR1 reads SGDLS; CDR2 reads YYNGEE. The CDR3 is 20 amino acids. The CDR3 region is CASSVGTTGLINPSTGTQYF. For the CDR3, the DNA is TGTGCCAGCAGCGTAGGAACGACAGGGCTAATAAACCCCTCCACGGGTACGCAGTATTTT.

The V and J genes are TRBV3-1 (or the pseudogene TRBV3-2) and TRBJ2-7; 8 bases map to TRBD2. V shed 1 base and J 7 bases; nucleotides not matched to a gene: 6. The germline V gene encodes CDR1 LGHDT and CDR2 YNNKEL (reference sequence). This CDR3 contains 14 residues. CDR3 sequence: CASSQVAGGKEQYF. As DNA, the CDR3 is TGTGCCAGCAGCCAAGTGGCGGGGGGTAAAGAGCAGTACTTC.

This clone was seen once. The chain links TRBV5-1 to TRBJ1-1; 9 nucleotides line up with TRBD1. Germline V lookup: CDR1 SGHRS, CDR2 YFSETQ. The J segment lost 0 bases and the V segment lost 2 bases, leaving 8 bases of the junction unmatched. CDR3 length equals 17 residues. CDR3 in amino acids: CASSFDRGVILNTEAFF. DNA for the CDR3: TGCGCCAGCAGCTTCGACAGGGGGGTTATCCTGAACACTGAAGCTTTCTTT.

The chain uses TRBV10-3 and TRBJ1-1, with D tentatively TRBD1 (5 bases). With 1 base removed from V and 1 base from J, the gap between germline ends came to 10 bases. Germline V gene data show CDR1 as ENHRY and CDR2 as SYGVKD. This CDR3 is built from 15 residues. CDR3 bases: TGTGCCATCAGTGAGTTTATTGGACAGAACACTGAAGCTTTCTTT. Translation gives CAISEFIGQNTEAFF.

This rearrangement joins TRBV7-8 to TRBJ2-5; TRBD1 matches at 8 bases. V lost 8 bases and J lost 1; bases outside the gene matches: 3. Germline V CDR1 and CDR2: SGHVS, FQNEAQ. The CDR3 runs 13 residues. CDR3 in amino acids: CASRTGPQETQYF. The CDR3, as DNA: TGTGCCAGCCGGACAGGGCCCCAAGAGACCCAGTACTTC.

The gene calls are TRBV11-2 and TRBJ1-1; TRBD1 is a possible D gene (5 bases). The CDR3 sequence is 13 residues long. Germline loops: CDR1 SGHAT, CDR2 FQNNGV. V was cut by 3 bases and J by 4 bases, with 9 bases left in between. CDR3 in DNA: TGTGCCAGCAGCTTCGGGGGAGGCACTGAAGCTTTCTTT. Its translation: CASSFGGGTEAFF. Variable domain in full (rest from reference TRBV11-2 and TRBJ1-1): EAGVAQSPRYKIIEKRQSVAFWCNPISGHATLYWYQQILGQGPKLLIQFQNNGVVDDSQLPKDRFSAERLKGVDSTLKIQPAKLEDSAVYLCASSFGGGTEAFFGQGTRLTVV.

This chain uses TRBV5-8 with TRBJ1-1, with 7 bases identical to TRBD1. Germline CDR1 reads SGHTS; CDR2 reads YDEGEE. The CDR3 length is 15 residues. V shed 2 bases, J shed 0 bases, and the junction held 4 bases outside the gene matches. The CDR3 DNA reads as TGTGCCAGCAGCTTTCAGGGGGGCATGAACACTGAAGCTTTCTTT. Protein: CASSFQGGMNTEAFF. Together with reference TRBV5-8 and TRBJ1-1, the CDR3 gives the full variable domain: EAGVTQSPTHLIKTRGQQATLRCSPISGHTSVYWYQQALGLGLQFLLWYDEGEERNRGNFPPRFSGRQFPNYSSELNVNALELEDSALYLCASSFQGGMNTEAFFGQGTRLTVV.